The T cell receptor (beta chain) under discussion was sequenced for a study of cytomegalovirus exposure and HLA in healthy donors. Trimming took 5 bases from V and 5 from J; bases not matched to a gene: 7. CDR1 and CDR2 (germline): WSHSY, SAAADI. The CDR3 has 15 amino acids. Study conclusions and caveats: The study put 150 to 200 TCR beta chains on its list as cytomegalovirus-associated. Evidence from a later analysis indicated that most CMV-associated TCR beta chains looked HLA-restricted.

On this clone: Its antigen remains unidentified.

Donors counted as nominally healthy when sampled, yet unrecorded immune exposures were likely. With 60 Vbeta and 13 Jbeta primers, the PCR was carried out. Sequencing was performed with immunoSEQ multiplex PCR; in TCRdb, only in-frame clones are kept and a portion is missing. This table holds some 30,000 clones. The sequenced sample consisted of PBMCs. This sequence was found in a female donor in good health and CMV-seronegative. The chain combines TRBV10-2 with TRBJ1-5, with TRBD1 identical over 9 bases. DNA of the CDR3: TGCGCCAGCAGTCATGACAGGGGGTTCTATCAGCCCCAGCATTTT. Translation gives CASSHDRGFYQPQHF.